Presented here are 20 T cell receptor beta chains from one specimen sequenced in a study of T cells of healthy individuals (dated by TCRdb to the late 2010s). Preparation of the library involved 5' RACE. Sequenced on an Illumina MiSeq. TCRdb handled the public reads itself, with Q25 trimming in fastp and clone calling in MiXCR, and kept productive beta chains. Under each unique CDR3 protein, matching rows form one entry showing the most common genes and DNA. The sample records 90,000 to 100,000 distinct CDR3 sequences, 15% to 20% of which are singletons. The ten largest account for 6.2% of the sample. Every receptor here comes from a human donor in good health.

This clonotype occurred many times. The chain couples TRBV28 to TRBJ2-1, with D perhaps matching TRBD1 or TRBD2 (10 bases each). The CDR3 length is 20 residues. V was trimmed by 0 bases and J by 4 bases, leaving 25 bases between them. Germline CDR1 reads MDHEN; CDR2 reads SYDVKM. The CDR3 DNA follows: TGTGCCAGCAGTTTATGGACAGGGGGCGAAGCGGGAGGGGCGTACAATGAGCAGTTCTTC. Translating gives CASSLWTGGEAGGAYNEQFF. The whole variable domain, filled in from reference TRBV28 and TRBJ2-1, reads DVKVTQSSRYLVKRTGEKVFLECVQDMDHENMFWYRQDPGLGLRLIYFSYDVKMKEKGDIPEGYSVSREKKERFSLILESASTNQTSMYLCASSLWTGGEAGGAYNEQFFGPGTRLTVL.

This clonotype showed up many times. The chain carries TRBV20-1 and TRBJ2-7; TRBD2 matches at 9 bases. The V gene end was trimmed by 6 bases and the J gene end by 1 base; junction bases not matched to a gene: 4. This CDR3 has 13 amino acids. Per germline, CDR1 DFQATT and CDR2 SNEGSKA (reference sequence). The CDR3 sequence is CSAETSGSYEQYF. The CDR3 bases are TGCAGTGCAGAGACTAGCGGATCCTACGAGCAGTACTTC.

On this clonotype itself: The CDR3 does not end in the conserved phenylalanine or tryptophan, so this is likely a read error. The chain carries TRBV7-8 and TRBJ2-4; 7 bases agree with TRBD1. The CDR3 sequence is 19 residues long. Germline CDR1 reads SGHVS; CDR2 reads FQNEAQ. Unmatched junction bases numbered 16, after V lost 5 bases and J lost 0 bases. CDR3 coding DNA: TGTGCCAGCAGCCCCCACCGTCAGGACAGGAAGATAGCCAAAAACATTCAGTACTTA. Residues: CASSPHRQDRKIAKNIQYL.

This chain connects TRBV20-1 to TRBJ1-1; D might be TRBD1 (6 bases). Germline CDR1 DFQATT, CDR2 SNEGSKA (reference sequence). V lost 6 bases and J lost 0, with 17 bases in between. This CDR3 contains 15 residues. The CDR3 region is CSAPSSGAMNTEAFF. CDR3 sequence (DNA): TGCAGTGCCCCTTCGTCAGGGGCGATGAACACTGAAGCTTTCTTT.

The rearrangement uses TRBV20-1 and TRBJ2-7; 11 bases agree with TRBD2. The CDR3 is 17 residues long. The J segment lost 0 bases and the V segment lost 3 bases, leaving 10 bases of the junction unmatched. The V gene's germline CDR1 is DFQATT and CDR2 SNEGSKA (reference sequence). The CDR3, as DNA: TGCAGTGCTAGTACCCCAGGGCTAGCGGGGGGCTCCTACGAGCAGTACTTC. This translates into CSASTPGLAGGSYEQYF.

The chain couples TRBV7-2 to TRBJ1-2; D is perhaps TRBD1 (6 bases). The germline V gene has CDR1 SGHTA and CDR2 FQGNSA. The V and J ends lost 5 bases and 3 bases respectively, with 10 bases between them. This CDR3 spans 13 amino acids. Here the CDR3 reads CASSGGRHYGYTF. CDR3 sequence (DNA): TGTGCCAGCAGCGGGGGGCGTCACTATGGCTACACCTTC.

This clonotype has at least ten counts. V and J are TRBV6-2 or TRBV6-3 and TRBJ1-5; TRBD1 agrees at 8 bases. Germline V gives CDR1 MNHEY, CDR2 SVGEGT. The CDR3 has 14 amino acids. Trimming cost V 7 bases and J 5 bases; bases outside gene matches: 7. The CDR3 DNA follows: TGTGCCAGCACTATTACAGGGGGGCATCAGCCCCAGCATTTT. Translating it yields CASTITGGHQPQHF.

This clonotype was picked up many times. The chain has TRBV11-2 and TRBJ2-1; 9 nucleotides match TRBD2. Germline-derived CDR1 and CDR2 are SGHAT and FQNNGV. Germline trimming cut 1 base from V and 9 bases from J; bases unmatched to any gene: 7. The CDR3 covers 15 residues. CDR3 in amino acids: CASSLVLAGVSEQFF. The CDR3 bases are TGTGCCAGCAGCTTAGTTTTAGCGGGAGTAAGTGAGCAGTTCTTC.

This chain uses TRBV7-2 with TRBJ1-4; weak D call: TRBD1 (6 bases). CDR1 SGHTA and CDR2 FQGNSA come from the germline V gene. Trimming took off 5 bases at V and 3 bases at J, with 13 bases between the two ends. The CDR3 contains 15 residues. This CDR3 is CASSLSGVANEKLFF. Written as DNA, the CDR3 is TGTGCCAGCAGCCTTTCAGGGGTAGCTAATGAAAAACTGTTTTTT.

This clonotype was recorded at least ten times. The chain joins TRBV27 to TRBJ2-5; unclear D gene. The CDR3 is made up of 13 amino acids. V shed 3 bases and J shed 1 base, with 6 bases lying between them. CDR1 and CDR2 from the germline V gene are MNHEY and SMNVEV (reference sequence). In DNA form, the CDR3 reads TGTGCCAGCAGTTTGACCTTCCAAGAGACCCAGTACTTC. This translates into CASSLTFQETQYF.

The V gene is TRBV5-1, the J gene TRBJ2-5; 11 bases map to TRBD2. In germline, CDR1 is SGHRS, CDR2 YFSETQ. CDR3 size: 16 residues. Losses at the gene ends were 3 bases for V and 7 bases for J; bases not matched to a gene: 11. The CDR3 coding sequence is TGCGCCAGCAGCTGGGGACTAGCGGCCACGATATCGACCCAGTACTTC. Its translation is CASSWGLAATISTQYF.

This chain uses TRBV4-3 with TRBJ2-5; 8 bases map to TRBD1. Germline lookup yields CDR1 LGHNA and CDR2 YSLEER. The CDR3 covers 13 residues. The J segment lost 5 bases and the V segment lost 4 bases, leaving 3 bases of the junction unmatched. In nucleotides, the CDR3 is TGCGCCAGCAGCCTAGGGACAGGCGAGACCCAGTACTTC. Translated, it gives CASSLGTGETQYF.

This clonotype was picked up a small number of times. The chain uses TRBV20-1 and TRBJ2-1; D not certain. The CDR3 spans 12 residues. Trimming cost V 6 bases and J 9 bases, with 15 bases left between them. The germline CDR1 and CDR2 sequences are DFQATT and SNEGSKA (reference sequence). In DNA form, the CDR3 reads TGCAGTGCCCGGGTGCCGCTGCGTGAGCAGTTCTTC. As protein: CSARVPLREQFF.

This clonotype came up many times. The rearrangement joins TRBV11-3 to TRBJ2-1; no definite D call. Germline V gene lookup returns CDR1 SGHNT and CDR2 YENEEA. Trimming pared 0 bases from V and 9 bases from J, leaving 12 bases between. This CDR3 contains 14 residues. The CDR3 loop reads CASSLDPSSVEQFF. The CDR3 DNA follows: TGTGCCAGCAGCTTAGATCCCAGCTCGGTTGAGCAGTTCTTC.

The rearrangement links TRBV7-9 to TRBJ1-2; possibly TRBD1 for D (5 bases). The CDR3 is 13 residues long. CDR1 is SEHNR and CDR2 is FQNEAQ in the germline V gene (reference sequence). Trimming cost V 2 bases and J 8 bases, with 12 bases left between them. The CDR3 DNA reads TGTGCCAGCAGCTTAAGTGAGGGACGGGGCTACACCTTC. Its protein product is CASSLSEGRGYTF. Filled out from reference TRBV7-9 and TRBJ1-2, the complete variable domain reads DTGVSQNPRHKITKRGQNVTFRCDPISEHNRLYWYRQTLGQGPEFLTYFQNEAQLEKSRLLSDRFSAERPKGSFSTLEIQRTEQGDSAMYLCASSLSEGRGYTFGSGTRLTVV.

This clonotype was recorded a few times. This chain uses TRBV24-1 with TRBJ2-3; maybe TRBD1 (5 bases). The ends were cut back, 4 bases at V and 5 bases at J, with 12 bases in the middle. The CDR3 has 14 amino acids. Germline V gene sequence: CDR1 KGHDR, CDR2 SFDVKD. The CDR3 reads CATSDPDRGDTQYF. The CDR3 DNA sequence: TGTGCCACCAGTGACCCCGACAGAGGAGATACGCAGTATTTT.

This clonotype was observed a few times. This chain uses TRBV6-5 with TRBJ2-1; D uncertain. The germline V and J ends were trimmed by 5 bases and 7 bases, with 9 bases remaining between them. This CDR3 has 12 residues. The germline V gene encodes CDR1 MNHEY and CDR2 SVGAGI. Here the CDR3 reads CASSETSNEQFF. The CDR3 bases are TGTGCCAGCAGTGAGACTTCTAATGAGCAGTTCTTC.

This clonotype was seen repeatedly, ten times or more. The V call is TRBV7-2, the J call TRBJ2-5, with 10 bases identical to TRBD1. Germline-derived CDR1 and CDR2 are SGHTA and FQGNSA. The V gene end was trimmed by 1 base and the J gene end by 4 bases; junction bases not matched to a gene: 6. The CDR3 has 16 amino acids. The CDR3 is CASSLVGGQGRETQYF. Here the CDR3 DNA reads TGTGCCAGCAGCTTAGTCGGGGGACAGGGGAGAGAGACCCAGTACTTC.

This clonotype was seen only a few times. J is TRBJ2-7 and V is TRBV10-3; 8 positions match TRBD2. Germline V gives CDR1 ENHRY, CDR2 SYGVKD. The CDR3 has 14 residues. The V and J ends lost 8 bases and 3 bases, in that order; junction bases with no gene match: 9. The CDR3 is CAIGRTSNLYEQYF. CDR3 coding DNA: TGTGCCATCGGCCGGACTAGCAACCTCTACGAGCAGTACTTC.

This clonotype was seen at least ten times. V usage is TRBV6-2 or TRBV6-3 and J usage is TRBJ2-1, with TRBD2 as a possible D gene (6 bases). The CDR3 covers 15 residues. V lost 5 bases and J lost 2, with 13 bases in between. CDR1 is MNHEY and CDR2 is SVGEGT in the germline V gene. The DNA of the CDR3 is TGTGCCAGCAGTCCCCATAGCGGTCCCTACAATGAGCAGTTCTTC. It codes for CASSPHSGPYNEQFF.